A single sample gave rise to the 28 T cell receptor beta chains below, sequenced in a study of blood T cell repertoires in COVID-19. Sequencing used immunoSEQ multiplex PCR; TCRdb keeps in-frame clones, though not all of them. Here the sample spans roughly 370,000 clones, around 87% being singletons. The sequenced sample consisted of PBMCs or T cells enriched from blood (not recorded which). The receptor source for this set is a woman between 50 and 59 years old who had recovered from COVID-19.

The chain has TRBV12-5 and TRBJ1-5; D not certain. The germline CDR1 and CDR2 sequences are LGHNT and FRNRAP. The CDR3 runs to 13 residues. V dropped 5 bases and J dropped 5 bases, with 10 bases sitting between them. CDR3 sequence (DNA): TGTGCTAGTGGTCCACTCGACTATCAGCCCCAGCATTTT. Protein sequence: CASGPLDYQPQHF.

V is TRBV15 and J is TRBJ1-6; TRBD1 aligns across 7 bases. Germline CDR1 is LNHNV and CDR2 is YYDKDF (reference sequence). V shed 3 bases and J 10 bases; nucleotides not matched to a gene: 6. CDR3 length: 14 amino acids. The CDR3 DNA is TGTGCCACCAGCAGCGCATACAGGGGATCACCCCTCCACTTT. It specifies CATSSAYRGSPLHF.

This chain connects TRBV29-1 to TRBJ2-7, with D perhaps TRBD2 (5 bases). CDR3 length: 12 amino acids. Per the germline V gene, CDR1 is SQVTM and CDR2 is ANQGSEA. Trimming shortened V by 6 bases and J by 6 bases, and 15 bases separated the two germline ends. CDR3 sequence reads: CSVGVGQLEQYF. The DNA of the CDR3 is TGCAGCGTGGGAGTGGGTCAGCTCGAGCAGTACTTC.

This clone showed up just once. The chain is built from TRBV28 and TRBJ1-6; 7 bases match TRBD1. The V gene end was trimmed by 3 bases and the J gene end by 10 bases; junction bases not matched to a gene: 15. The CDR3 is 17 residues long. Germline CDR1 is MDHEN and CDR2 is SYDVKM. Written as DNA, the CDR3 is TGTGCCAGCAGTTTCCTCTGGGGTAAGGGGGCTGGATCACCCCTCCACTTT. It translates to CASSFLWGKGAGSPLHF.

The chain couples TRBV6-5 to TRBJ1-2; TRBD1 is a possible D gene (6 bases). Per germline, CDR1 MNHEY and CDR2 SVGAGI. The CDR3 contains 14 residues. V was pared by 4 bases and J by 1 base, with 10 bases between. The CDR3 coding sequence is TGTGCCAGCAGTTCGCCGGGACATAACTATGGCTACACCTTC. Translating it yields CASSSPGHNYGYTF.

V usage is TRBV7-6 and J usage is TRBJ1-5; D unclear. V lost 5 bases and J 10 bases, leaving 21 bases between the germline ends. Germline assignment: CDR1 SGHVS and CDR2 FNYEAQ. This CDR3 comprises 15 residues. The CDR3 sequence: CASSEARDDIHPQHF. CDR3 DNA sequence: TGTGCCAGCAGCGAGGCGCGCGATGATATACATCCCCAGCATTTT.

There are a few counts of this clone. This chain uses TRBV3-1 (or the pseudogene TRBV3-2) with TRBJ2-7; possible D gene TRBD2, 5 bases. The CDR3 has 14 residues. The germline CDR1 and CDR2 sequences are LGHDT and YNNKEL (reference sequence). V lost 6 bases, J lost 3 bases, and 15 bases lay in between. The CDR3, as DNA: TGTGCCAGCAGTCTCCCGGGGAAGGACTACGAGCAGTACTTC. It yields the protein CASSLPGKDYEQYF.

This clone was observed a few times. The chain is built from TRBV28 and TRBJ1-5; 7 bases are shared with TRBD1. The V segment lost 7 bases and the J segment 2 bases; nucleotides outside the gene matches: 11. There are 16 residues in the CDR3. CDR1 is MDHEN, CDR2 SYDVKM, per germline. This CDR3 reads CASKKNRGFGNQPQHF. The CDR3, as DNA: TGTGCCAGCAAAAAAAACAGGGGTTTTGGCAATCAGCCCCAGCATTTT.

This rearrangement joins TRBV25-1 to TRBJ2-7; 7 bases line up with TRBD1. Germline CDR1 MGHDK, CDR2 SYGVNS. With 3 bases clipped from V and 0 bases from J, the junction kept 5 bases outside the gene matches. The CDR3 runs to 15 residues. The CDR3 loop is CASSELGQSSYEQYF. The CDR3 DNA reads as TGTGCCAGCAGTGAGTTGGGACAGAGCTCCTACGAGCAGTACTTC.

This rearrangement joins TRBV28 to TRBJ2-1; TRBD2 aligns across 13 bases. Germline V gene lookup returns CDR1 MDHEN and CDR2 SYDVKM. The CDR3 runs to 15 residues. With 5 bases clipped from V and 8 bases from J, the junction kept 6 bases outside the gene matches. CDR3 bases: TGTGCCAGCAGTATCGGGACTAGCGGGGTCGATGAGCAGTTCTTC. Protein: CASSIGTSGVDEQFF.

The V gene is TRBV10-3, the J gene TRBJ2-7; D ambiguous. V lost 2 bases to trimming and J lost 0 bases, with 8 bases between them. Per germline, CDR1 ENHRY and CDR2 SYGVKD. The CDR3 contains 14 residues. This CDR3 reads CAISEPSNSYEQYF. CDR3 DNA: TGTGCCATCAGTGAGCCGTCTAACTCCTACGAGCAGTACTTC.

The genes are TRBV29-1 and TRBJ2-7; D is unclear. This CDR3 is 13 amino acids long. Trimming removed 5 bases at V and 1 base at J, with 12 bases between. Germline CDR1 is SQVTM and CDR2 is ANQGSEA. CDR3 nucleotides: TGCAGCGTTACATCCAGGCCTTCCTACGAGCAGTACTTC. It specifies CSVTSRPSYEQYF.

The rearrangement links TRBV19 to TRBJ2-5, with 9 bases that match TRBD2. The germline V gene encodes CDR1 LNHDA and CDR2 SQIVND (reference sequence). J gave up 5 bases and V 3 bases, and 4 bases lay outside the gene matches. This CDR3 has 14 residues. The CDR3 bases are TGTGCCAGTAGTATGCAGCGGGGGGTCGAGACCCAGTACTTC. Translating gives CASSMQRGVETQYF.

The chain employs TRBV6-5 and TRBJ1-1; D gene uncertain. The CDR3 spans 13 residues. Trimming took off 7 bases at V and 1 base at J, with 10 bases between the two ends. Germline assignment: CDR1 MNHEY and CDR2 SVGAGI. The CDR3 protein is CASTTNRNTEAFF. As DNA, the CDR3 is TGTGCCAGCACGACGAACAGGAACACTGAAGCTTTCTTT.

This rearrangement joins TRBV29-1 to TRBJ1-2; D gene ambiguous. CDR3 length: 14 residues. CDR1 and CDR2 from the germline V gene are SQVTM and ANQGSEA. Trimming cost V 2 bases and J 0 bases, with 10 bases left between them. CDR3 sequence: CSVEIRGPNYGYTF. The CDR3 DNA reads TGCAGCGTTGAAATTCGCGGCCCTAACTATGGCTACACCTTC.

The chain uses TRBV7-3 and TRBJ2-3, with D possibly matching TRBD2 (6 bases). CDR1 is SGHTA, CDR2 FQGTGA, per germline. The V gene lost 5 bases and the J gene lost 2 bases, with 14 bases spanning the gap. The CDR3 runs 15 residues. CDR3 region: CASSTRTTNTDTQYF. DNA of the CDR3: TGTGCCAGCAGCACCCGGACTACAAACACAGATACGCAGTATTTT.

The V call is TRBV7-2, the J call TRBJ1-1; D is undetermined. CDR1 is SGHTA, CDR2 FQGNSA, per germline. The germline V and J ends were trimmed by 3 bases and 0 bases, with 8 bases remaining between them. The CDR3 loop spans 14 amino acids. The CDR3 spells CASSFYEMNTEAFF. DNA of the CDR3: TGTGCCAGCAGCTTCTACGAAATGAACACTGAAGCTTTCTTT.

J is TRBJ1-2 and V is TRBV6-5, with 10 bases aligning to TRBD1. Per germline, CDR1 MNHEY and CDR2 SVGAGI. The CDR3 is 14 residues long. V lost 4 bases to trimming and J lost 7 bases; unmatched junction nucleotides: 6. Here the CDR3 DNA reads TGTGCCAGCAGTTTTCCCGGGACAGGGGCTGGCTACACCTTC. Translation: CASSFPGTGAGYTF.

The V call is TRBV7-2, the J call TRBJ1-4, with no clear D. Germline V lookup: CDR1 SGHTA, CDR2 FQGNSA. The CDR3 is 12 residues long. V lost 1 base and J lost 8, with 5 bases in between. The CDR3, as DNA: TGTGCCAGCAGCTTAGTCGAGGAAAAACTGTTTTTT. It encodes CASSLVEEKLFF.

The rearrangement links TRBV4-1 to TRBJ1-4; D may be TRBD1 (5 bases). Germline values: CDR1 MGHRA, CDR2 YSYEKL. This CDR3 contains 14 residues. Trimming removed 2 bases from V and 8 bases from J, with 12 bases in between. In DNA form, the CDR3 reads TGCGCCAGCAGCCAAAGGGGCGCGGGGGAAAAACTGTTTTTT. Translation gives CASSQRGAGEKLFF.

Regarding this clone: At the DNA level, this CDR3 is encoded by other sequences in the same sample as well. The chain employs TRBV3-1 (or the pseudogene TRBV3-2) and TRBJ2-5; D is possibly TRBD1 (6 bases). Trimming removed 3 bases at V and 3 bases at J, with 8 bases between. This CDR3 comprises 13 residues. The germline CDR1 and CDR2 sequences are LGHDT and YNNKEL (reference sequence). CDR3 in DNA: TGTGCCAGCAGCCAGGACAGAGAAGAGACCCAGTACTTC. Protein product: CASSQDREETQYF.

The chain joins TRBV6-5 to TRBJ2-7; the match to TRBD1 covers 12 bases. CDR1 MNHEY and CDR2 SVGAGI come from the germline V gene. The V segment lost 8 bases and the J segment 2 bases; nucleotides outside the gene matches: 4. This CDR3 contains 14 residues. The CDR3 protein is CASGDRGQAYEQYF. The CDR3 DNA follows: TGTGCCAGCGGGGACAGGGGGCAAGCCTACGAGCAGTACTTC.

The V and J genes are TRBV19 and TRBJ1-5, with D uncertain. The CDR3 is 14 amino acids. Between the trimmed V and J ends, which lost 3 bases and 0 bases, there was a span of 6 bases. The V gene's germline CDR1 is LNHDA and CDR2 SQIVND (reference sequence). The CDR3 sequence: CASSMVSSNQPQHF. CDR3 sequence (DNA): TGTGCCAGTAGTATGGTGAGTAGCAATCAGCCCCAGCATTTT.

V usage is TRBV9 and J usage is TRBJ1-4, with 7 bases identical to TRBD1. CDR1 and CDR2 (germline): SGDLS, YYNGEE. The CDR3 contains 16 residues. The V and J ends lost 3 bases and 3 bases, in that order; junction bases with no gene match: 8. CDR3 sequence reads: CASSARLQGPNEKLFF. The CDR3 bases are TGTGCCAGCAGCGCCCGATTACAGGGGCCTAATGAAAAACTGTTTTTT.

The rearrangement uses TRBV6-5 and TRBJ2-7; 7 nucleotides align to TRBD1. Germline V gives CDR1 MNHEY, CDR2 SVGAGI. The CDR3 has 14 residues. The J segment lost 9 bases and the V segment lost 4 bases, leaving 12 bases of the junction unmatched. The CDR3 sequence is CASSSPDRENAQYF. The CDR3 DNA follows: TGTGCCAGCAGTTCCCCCGACAGGGAGAATGCGCAGTACTTC.

This chain connects TRBV10-3 to TRBJ1-1; TRBD1 matches at 7 bases. Germline V CDR1 and CDR2: ENHRY, SYGVKD. This CDR3 has 14 amino acids. J was trimmed by 0 bases and V by 6 bases; bases with no gene match: 4. In nucleotides, the CDR3 is TGTGCCATCAGGCTGGGACAGCTGAACACTGAAGCTTTCTTT. Its protein product is CAIRLGQLNTEAFF.

The chain employs TRBV5-1 and TRBJ1-3; no clear D. Germline V gives CDR1 SGHRS, CDR2 YFSETQ. Trimming removed 2 bases from V and 4 bases from J, with 10 bases in between. This CDR3 has 14 residues. This CDR3 is CASSFGEGGNTIYF. Written as DNA, the CDR3 is TGCGCCAGCAGCTTTGGCGAGGGAGGAAACACCATATATTTT. The whole variable domain, filled in from reference TRBV5-1 and TRBJ1-3, reads KAGVTQTPRYLIKTRGQQVTLSCSPISGHRSVSWYQQTPGQGLQFLFEYFSETQRNKGNFPGRFSGRQFSNSRSEMNVSTLELGDSALYLCASSFGEGGNTIYFGEGSWLTVV.

Only one count was recorded for this clone. This sequence joins TRBV7-9 and TRBJ1-4; D not resolved. Trimming stripped 3 bases from V and 8 bases from J, with 16 bases between. The CDR3 has 15 amino acids. Germline loops: CDR1 SEHNR, CDR2 FQNEAQ (reference sequence). For the CDR3, the DNA is TGTGCCAGCAGCTTCCCGGGCCTGCGGGAGGAAAAACTGTTTTTT. It translates to CASSFPGLREEKLFF.